Reported below is one TCR beta chain. This specimen comes from a study of blood T cells in healthy people across ages. Across the whole study: Template switching captured about one barcoded beta molecule per two T cells.

Together with a sample-barcoded 5' primer, a J-beta primer mix was included in a second PCR lasting roughly 6 to 12 cycles. TCRdb called the 5' RACE reads again in MiXCR, with one record for every CDR3 protein. The table shows some 290,000 distinct CDR3 sequences, with 25% to 30% occurring only once. Specimen: blood. The sequence came from a woman between 65 and 79 years old in good health.

The CDR3 DNA is TGTGCCAGCAGCTTAGTGACGCAGGGAAGTGAGCAGTTCTTC. Translated: CASSLVTQGSEQFF. V gene TRBV5-5 combines with J gene TRBJ2-1, with D maybe TRBD1 (5 bases). The germline CDR1 and CDR2 sequences are SGHKS and YYEKEE (reference sequence). This CDR3 region has 14 residues. V dropped 2 bases and J dropped 9 bases, with 15 bases sitting between them. Complete variable domain (other parts from reference TRBV5-5 and TRBJ2-1): DAGVTQSPTHLIKTRGQQVTLRCSPISGHKSVSWYQQVLGQGPQFIFQYYEKEERGRGNFPDRFSARQFPNYSSELNVNALLLGDSALYLCASSLVTQGSEQFFGPGTRLTVL.